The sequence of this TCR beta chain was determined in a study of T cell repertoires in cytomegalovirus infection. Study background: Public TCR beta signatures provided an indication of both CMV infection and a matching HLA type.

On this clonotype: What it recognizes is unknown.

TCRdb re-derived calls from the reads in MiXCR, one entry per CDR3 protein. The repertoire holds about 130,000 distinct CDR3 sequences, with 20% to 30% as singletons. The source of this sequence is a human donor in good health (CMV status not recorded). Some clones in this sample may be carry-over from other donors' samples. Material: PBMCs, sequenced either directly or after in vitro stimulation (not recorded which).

As DNA, the CDR3 is TGTGCCAGTACATCCAGGATCATAGGAGAGACCCAGTACTTC. Translating gives CASTSRIIGETQYF. The gene calls are TRBV19 and TRBJ2-5; D ambiguous. The CDR3 extends over 14 amino acids. Germline V gives CDR1 LNHDA, CDR2 SQIVND (reference sequence). With 7 bases removed from V and 4 bases from J, the gap between germline ends came to 16 bases.